These 30 T cell receptor beta chains originate from one sample sequenced in a study of control samples from healthy donors and cancer patients. The protocol was immunoSEQ multiplex PCR, while the TCRdb copy is restricted to in-frame clones and leaves out a portion. The sample yields tens of thousands of clones, roughly 87% seen once. The sequencing sample was made of blood. These receptors were taken from a woman aged 45-59 years in good health.

This chain links TRBV6-6 with TRBJ2-3; D is unclear. The CDR3 runs to 11 residues. Per germline, CDR1 MNHNY and CDR2 SVGAGI (reference sequence). V dropped 7 bases and J dropped 4 bases, with 6 bases sitting between them. CDR3 sequence (DNA): TGTGCCAGCAAGAGTCCAGATACGCAGTATTTT. It yields the protein CASKSPDTQYF.

The chain joins TRBV19 to TRBJ1-1; 10 positions agree with TRBD1. CDR1 and CDR2 from the germline V gene are LNHDA and SQIVND (reference sequence). CDR3 length equals 16 residues. V lost 1 base, J lost 0 bases, and 2 bases stayed unmatched. This CDR3 is CASSIAGQGVNTEAFF. The CDR3 DNA reads TGTGCCAGTAGTATAGCTGGACAGGGGGTGAACACTGAAGCTTTCTTT.

The chain is built from TRBV11-2 and TRBJ2-4; D uncertain. The CDR3 covers 13 residues. V was pared by 1 base and J by 4 bases, with 5 bases between. Per the germline V gene, CDR1 is SGHAT and CDR2 is FQNNGV. This chain's CDR3 is CASSLAPKNIQYF. Written as DNA, the CDR3 is TGTGCCAGCAGCTTAGCCCCGAAAAACATTCAGTACTTC.

This sequence joins TRBV19 and TRBJ1-2; TRBD1 might be the D (5 bases). The germline V gene encodes CDR1 LNHDA and CDR2 SQIVND (reference sequence). Trimming took 5 bases from V and 6 from J, leaving 19 bases between them. CDR3 size: 15 residues. The CDR3 spells CASSQEYPQGNGYTF. DNA of the CDR3: TGTGCCAGTAGTCAAGAATATCCTCAGGGAAATGGCTACACCTTC.

V is TRBV28 and J is TRBJ2-3, with TRBD2 matching 10 bases. Trimming took 10 bases from V and 7 from J; bases not matched to a gene: 23. There are 18 residues in the CDR3. Per the germline V gene, CDR1 is MDHEN and CDR2 is SYDVKM. The chain's CDR3 is CATRPRKAGGSLIHTQYF. The DNA for the CDR3 is TGTGCCACCCGGCCCAGAAAAGCGGGAGGGTCCCTCATCCATACGCAGTATTTT.

The rearrangement uses TRBV7-9 and TRBJ2-4, with TRBD1 matching over 8 bases. CDR1 SEHNR and CDR2 FQNEAQ come from the germline V gene (reference sequence). Trimming took 2 bases from V and 2 from J; bases not matched to a gene: 2. The CDR3 totals 15 residues. CDR3 sequence (DNA): TGTGCCAGCAGCTTACAGGGGGCTTCCAAAAACATTCAGTACTTC. Translating it yields CASSLQGASKNIQYF.

The chain recombines TRBV4-2 with TRBJ2-1; no reliable D call. The CDR3 has 15 residues. Trimming removed 1 base at V and 4 bases at J, with 11 bases between. Germline loops: CDR1 LGHNA, CDR2 YNFKEQ. Here the CDR3 reads CASSQVVDQYNEQFF. The CDR3, as DNA: TGTGCCAGCAGCCAAGTAGTAGATCAATACAATGAGCAGTTCTTC.

The chain recombines TRBV7-2 with TRBJ2-2; 12 bases align to TRBD2. Trimming at V came to 6 bases and at J to 7 bases, leaving 6 bases not matched to a gene. Looked up from germline, CDR1 is SGHTA and CDR2 is FQGNSA. The CDR3 contains 15 residues. CDR3 residues: CASRLAGGPVGELFF. The CDR3 coding sequence is TGTGCCAGCAGGCTAGCGGGAGGGCCGGTCGGGGAGCTGTTTTTT.

This sequence joins TRBV14 and TRBJ2-7, with D hard to call. With 0 bases removed from V and 3 bases from J, the gap between germline ends came to 3 bases. This CDR3 contains 12 residues. CDR1 and CDR2 from the germline V gene are SGHDN and FVKESK. CDR3 DNA sequence: TGTGCCAGCAGCCAAGATGGCTACGAGCAGTACTTC. Protein: CASSQDGYEQYF.

CDR3 region: CASSRDGTREQYF. CDR3 DNA: TGTGCCAGCAGTAGGGACGGGACTAGGGAGCAGTACTTC. The chain has TRBV2 and TRBJ2-7; TRBD2 agrees at 8 bases. The CDR3 spans 13 residues. Losses at the gene ends were 5 bases for V and 7 bases for J; bases not matched to a gene: 7. CDR1 and CDR2 (germline): SNHLY, FYNNEI. The complete variable domain, with remaining parts taken from reference TRBV2 and TRBJ2-7, reads EPEVTQTPSHQVTQMGQEVILRCVPISNHLYFYWYRQILGQKVEFLVSFYNNEISEKSEIFDDQFSVERPDGSNFTLKIRSTKLEDSAMYFCASSRDGTREQYFGPGTRLTVT.

The rearrangement uses TRBV7-9 and TRBJ1-2, with D hard to call. The CDR3 length is 14 residues. V was clipped by 6 bases and J by 4 bases, with 15 bases between them. Germline CDR1 SEHNR, CDR2 FQNEAQ (reference sequence). CDR3 residues: CASSGIGIGYGYTF. In DNA, the CDR3 is TGTGCCAGCAGTGGGATAGGGATCGGCTATGGCTACACCTTC.

This sequence joins TRBV7-6 and TRBJ1-5; D gene unclear. Germline assignment: CDR1 SGHVS and CDR2 FNYEAQ. The CDR3 consists of 15 residues. Trimming stripped 1 base from V and 0 bases from J, with 7 bases between. DNA for the CDR3: TGTGCCAGCAGCTTAGGTGGTCATAGCAATCAGCCCCAGCATTTT. Its protein is CASSLGGHSNQPQHF.

V usage is TRBV5-1 and J usage is TRBJ2-6; D is tentatively TRBD1 or TRBD2 (5 bases each). The CDR3 consists of 16 residues. Germline CDR1 reads SGHRS; CDR2 reads YFSETQ. Between the trimmed V and J ends, which lost 4 bases and 4 bases, there was a span of 15 bases. Written as DNA, the CDR3 is TGCGCCAGCAGCCCTGGCCCAGGGACGGGGGCCAACGTCCTGACTTTC. It translates to CASSPGPGTGANVLTF.

This clone showed up just once. The identical CDR3 is also encoded by other nucleotide sequences in the sample. The CDR3 DNA is TGTGCCAGCAGTTTAGGGGGACGAAACTATGGCTACACCTTC. Its translation is CASSLGGRNYGYTF. The chain combines TRBV28 with TRBJ1-2, with D maybe TRBD1 (5 bases). Germline V CDR1 and CDR2: MDHEN, SYDVKM. The CDR3 is 14 residues long. Trimming removed 2 bases from V and 2 bases from J, with 9 bases in between.

This clone was detected a few times. The V and J genes are TRBV4-2 and TRBJ2-7, with D perhaps TRBD2 (6 bases). Deletions cut 1 base from V and 0 bases from J, with 16 bases between. Germline V gene lookup returns CDR1 LGHNA and CDR2 YNFKEQ. This CDR3 region has 17 residues. The CDR3 region is CASSQGAGTPLSYEQYF. The CDR3 DNA sequence: TGTGCCAGCAGCCAAGGGGCCGGGACTCCCCTCTCCTACGAGCAGTACTTC.

This clone was seen only once. This rearrangement joins TRBV5-6 to TRBJ1-1; D remains ambiguous. V was cut by 0 bases and J by 1 base, with 7 bases left in between. The length of the CDR3 is 14 residues. Germline CDR1 reads SGHDT; CDR2 reads YYEEEE. The CDR3 sequence is CASSLAAWNTEAFF. In DNA form, the CDR3 reads TGTGCCAGCAGCTTGGCCGCGTGGAACACTGAAGCTTTCTTT. Full variable domain (missing parts from reference TRBV5-6 and TRBJ1-1): DAGVTQSPTHLIKTRGQQVTLRCSPKSGHDTVSWYQQALGQGPQFIFQYYEEEERQRGNFPDRFSGHQFPNYSSELNVNALLLGDSALYLCASSLAAWNTEAFFGQGTRLTVV.

This chain links TRBV3-1 (or the pseudogene TRBV3-2) with TRBJ1-6, with 10 bases fitting TRBD1. Germline CDR1 LGHDT, CDR2 YNNKEL (reference sequence). The CDR3 length is 16 residues. V lost 2 bases and J lost 9; bases outside the gene matches: 7. The CDR3 reads CASSQMTGGLGSPLHF. The CDR3 nucleotides read TGTGCCAGCAGCCAAATGACAGGGGGCTTGGGTTCACCCCTCCACTTT.

To note about this clone: Mismatch with germline at one junction end may stem from a read error. The chain uses TRBV7-9 and TRBJ1-2; D uncertain. From germline, CDR1 is SEHNR and CDR2 FQNEAQ (reference sequence). This CDR3 has 10 residues. CDR3 nucleotides: TGTGCCAGCAGCTTGAGTAGGGAGGATTTC. It is translated as CASSLSREDF.

V and J are TRBV2 and TRBJ2-5, with TRBD1 matching over 12 bases. The CDR3 consists of 14 residues. J gave up 4 bases and V 7 bases, and 4 bases lay outside the gene matches. Per the germline V gene, CDR1 is SNHLY and CDR2 is FYNNEI. The CDR3 loop is CASKGQGASETQYF. The CDR3 coding sequence is TGTGCCAGCAAGGGACAGGGGGCTTCAGAGACCCAGTACTTC.

The V gene is TRBV9, the J gene TRBJ1-6; D perhaps matches TRBD1 (5 bases). V lost 5 bases and J lost 4, with 10 bases in between. Germline V gene lookup returns CDR1 SGDLS and CDR2 YYNGEE. CDR3 length equals 14 residues. The CDR3 coding sequence is TGTGCCAGCAGTATAGACAGTTATAATTCACCCCTCCACTTT. Its protein is CASSIDSYNSPLHF.

The chain has TRBV9 and TRBJ2-1; 9 bases are a match to TRBD2. CDR1 is SGDLS and CDR2 is YYNGEE in the germline V gene. Trimming removed 5 bases from V and 5 bases from J; junction bases left unmatched: 20. There are 19 residues in the CDR3. The CDR3, as DNA: TGTGCCAGCAGTTCACCCGCCGGGGTAGCGGGAGATCTGGACAATGAGCAGTTCTTC. Translating it yields CASSSPAGVAGDLDNEQFF.

The rearrangement uses TRBV1 and TRBJ2-1; the table names TRBD2, a call not compared with the DNA. TRBV1 is described as a pseudogene. This CDR3 contains 16 residues. For the CDR3, the DNA is TGCACCAGCAGCCACGGGGGCGGGAGTACCTACAATGAGCAGTTCTTC. Its protein is CTSSHGGGSTYNEQFF.

This rearrangement joins TRBV2 to TRBJ1-5; a weak D match, TRBD1 (5 bases). CDR1 and CDR2 (germline): SNHLY, FYNNEI. The CDR3 spans 14 residues. V was pared by 2 bases and J by 7 bases, with 12 bases between. The CDR3, as DNA: TGTGCCAGCAGTGAAAAGATAGGGGCACAGCCCCAGCATTTT. It codes for CASSEKIGAQPQHF.

The sample holds a few counts of this clone. V and J are TRBV28 and TRBJ2-7, with 9 nucleotides matching TRBD1. The CDR3 sequence is 13 residues long. J lost 4 bases, V lost 5 bases, and 3 bases had no gene match. Germline-derived CDR1 and CDR2 are MDHEN and SYDVKM. In DNA, the CDR3 is TGTGCCAGCAGTCCAGGGACAGGGTACGAGCAGTACTTC. This translates into CASSPGTGYEQYF.

The chain combines TRBV7-9 with TRBJ1-4; perhaps TRBD1 as D (5 bases). V lost 4 bases to trimming and J lost 2 bases, with 11 bases between them. The germline V gene has CDR1 SEHNR and CDR2 FQNEAQ (reference sequence). This CDR3 region has 15 residues. The CDR3 region is CASSYGQGTNEKLFF. The CDR3 DNA reads TGTGCCAGCAGCTACGGACAAGGCACTAATGAAAAACTGTTTTTT.

The count of this clone is one. The chain couples TRBV11-3 to TRBJ2-7; D remains ambiguous. Per the germline V gene, CDR1 is SGHNT and CDR2 is YENEEA. The CDR3 length is 13 residues. Trimming cost V 5 bases and J 5 bases, with 13 bases left between them. Here the CDR3 DNA reads TGTGCCAGCAGCCGATGGCAAGGTAACGAGCAGTACTTC. Translated, it gives CASSRWQGNEQYF.

The V and J genes are TRBV19 and TRBJ1-2; the match to TRBD1 covers 7 bases. The CDR3 spans 15 residues. The V segment lost 4 bases and the J segment 0 bases; nucleotides outside the gene matches: 5. CDR1 and CDR2 (germline): LNHDA, SQIVND (reference sequence). The CDR3: CASSTTGAANYGYTF. The DNA for the CDR3 is TGTGCCAGTAGTACCACAGGGGCCGCTAACTATGGCTACACCTTC.

For this clone: An end of the junction differs from the germline gene, which may be a read error. This rearrangement joins TRBV5-1 to TRBJ2-6; 7 nucleotides agree with TRBD1. The CDR3 extends over 16 amino acids. Germline V gene lookup returns CDR1 SGHRS and CDR2 YFSETQ. The CDR3 sequence: CASGLGDRSGANVLTF. Here the CDR3 DNA reads TGCGCCAGCGGCTTGGGGGACAGATCTGGGGCCAACGTCCTGACTTTC.

CDR3 coding DNA: TGTGCCAGTACCTCCTACAATGAGCAGTTCTTC. Protein: CASTSYNEQFF. This chain connects TRBV19 to TRBJ2-1; the D is unclear. There are 11 residues in the CDR3. V was shortened by 7 bases and J by 0 bases, with 1 base between the two germline ends. Germline V gives CDR1 LNHDA, CDR2 SQIVND (reference sequence).

The genes are TRBV18 and TRBJ1-4; D unclear. The V gene lost 3 bases and the J gene lost 0 bases, with 20 bases spanning the gap. The CDR3 is 19 residues long. Per the germline V gene, CDR1 is KGHSH and CDR2 is LQKENI. The CDR3 reads CASSPTGSSPTATNEKLFF. The CDR3 bases are TGTGCCAGCTCACCTACCGGGTCATCCCCTACGGCAACTAATGAAAAACTGTTTTTT.